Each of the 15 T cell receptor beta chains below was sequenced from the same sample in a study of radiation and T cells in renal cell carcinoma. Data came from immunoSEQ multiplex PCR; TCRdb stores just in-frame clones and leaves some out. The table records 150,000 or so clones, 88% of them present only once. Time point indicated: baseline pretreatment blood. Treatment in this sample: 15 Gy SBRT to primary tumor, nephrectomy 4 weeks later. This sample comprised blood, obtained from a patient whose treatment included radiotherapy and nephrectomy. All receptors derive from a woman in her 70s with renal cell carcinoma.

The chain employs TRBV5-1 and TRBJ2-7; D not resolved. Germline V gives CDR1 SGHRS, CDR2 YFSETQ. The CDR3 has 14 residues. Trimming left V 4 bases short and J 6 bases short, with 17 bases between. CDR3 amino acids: CASSAAISLAEQYF. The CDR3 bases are TGCGCCAGCAGCGCTGCGATAAGCTTGGCCGAGCAGTACTTC.

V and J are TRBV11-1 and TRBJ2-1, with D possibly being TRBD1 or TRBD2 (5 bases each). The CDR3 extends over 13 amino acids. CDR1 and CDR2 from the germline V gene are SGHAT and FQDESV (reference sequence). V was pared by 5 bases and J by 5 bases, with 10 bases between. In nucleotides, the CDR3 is TGTGCCAGCAGCCTCGGGACCCACAATGAGCAGTTCTTC. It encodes CASSLGTHNEQFF.

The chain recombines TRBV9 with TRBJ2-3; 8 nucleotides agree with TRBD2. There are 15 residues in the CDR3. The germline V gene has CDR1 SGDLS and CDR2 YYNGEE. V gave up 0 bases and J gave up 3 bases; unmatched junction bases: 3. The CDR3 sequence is CASSVGAGETDTQYF. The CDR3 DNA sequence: TGTGCCAGCAGCGTAGGAGCGGGGGAAACAGATACGCAGTATTTT.

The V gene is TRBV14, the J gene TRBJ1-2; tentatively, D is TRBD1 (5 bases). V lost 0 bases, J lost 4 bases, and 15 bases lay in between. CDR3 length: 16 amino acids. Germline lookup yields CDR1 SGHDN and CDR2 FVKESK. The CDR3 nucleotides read TGTGCCAGCAGCCAAGAAGTCGGAGACAGATCCTATGGCTACACCTTC. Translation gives CASSQEVGDRSYGYTF.

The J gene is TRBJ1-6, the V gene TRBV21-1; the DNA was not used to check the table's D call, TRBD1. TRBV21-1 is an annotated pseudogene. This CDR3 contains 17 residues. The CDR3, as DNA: TGTGCCAGCAGCAAAGAGGGACAGGGGGTTTTTTTTTCACCCCTCCACTTT. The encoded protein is CASSKEGQGVFFSPLHF.

Here the CDR3 DNA reads TGTGCCAGCACCCCAAAAGGGGAGGGAAACTACGAGCAGTACTTC. The encoded protein is CASTPKGEGNYEQYF. The chain recombines TRBV7-9 with TRBJ2-7, with 7 nucleotides matching TRBD2. The CDR3 consists of 15 residues. Germline V gene data show CDR1 as SEHNR and CDR2 as FQNEAQ (reference sequence). Trimming cost V 7 bases and J 3 bases; bases outside gene matches: 12.

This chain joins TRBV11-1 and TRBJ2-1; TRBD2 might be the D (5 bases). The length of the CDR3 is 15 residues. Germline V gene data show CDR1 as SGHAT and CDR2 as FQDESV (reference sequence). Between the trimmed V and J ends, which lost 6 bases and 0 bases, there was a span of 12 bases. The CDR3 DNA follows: TGTGCCAGCAGACGAACTAGGAACTCCTACAATGAGCAGTTCTTC. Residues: CASRRTRNSYNEQFF.

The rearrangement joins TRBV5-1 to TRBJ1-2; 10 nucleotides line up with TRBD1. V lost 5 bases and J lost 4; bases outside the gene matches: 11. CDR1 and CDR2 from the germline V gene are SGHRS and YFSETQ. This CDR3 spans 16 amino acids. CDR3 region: CASRQPGTGAGYGYTF. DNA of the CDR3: TGCGCCAGCAGACAACCCGGGACAGGGGCTGGCTATGGCTACACCTTC.

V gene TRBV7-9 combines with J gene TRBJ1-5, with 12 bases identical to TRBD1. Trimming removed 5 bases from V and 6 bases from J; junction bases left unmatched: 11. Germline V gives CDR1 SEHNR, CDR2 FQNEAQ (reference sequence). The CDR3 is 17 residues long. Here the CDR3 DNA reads TGTGCCAGCAGCCGGGGGACAGGGGGCAATCGGGGTCAGCCCCAGCATTTT. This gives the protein CASSRGTGGNRGQPQHF.

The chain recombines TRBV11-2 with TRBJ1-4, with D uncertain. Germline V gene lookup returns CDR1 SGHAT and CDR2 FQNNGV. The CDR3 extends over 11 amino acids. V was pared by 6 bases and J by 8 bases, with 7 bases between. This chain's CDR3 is CASRGSEKLFF. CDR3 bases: TGTGCCAGCAGGGGATCAGAAAAACTGTTTTTT. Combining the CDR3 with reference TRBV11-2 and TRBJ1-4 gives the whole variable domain EAGVAQSPRYKIIEKRQSVAFWCNPISGHATLYWYQQILGQGPKLLIQFQNNGVVDDSQLPKDRFSAERLKGVDSTLKIQPAKLEDSAVYLCASRGSEKLFFGSGTQLSVL.

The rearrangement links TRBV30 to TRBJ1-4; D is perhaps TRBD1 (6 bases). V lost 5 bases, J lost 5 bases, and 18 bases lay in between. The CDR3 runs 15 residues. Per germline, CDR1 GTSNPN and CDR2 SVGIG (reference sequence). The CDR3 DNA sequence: TGTGCCTGGGCCGGGACAATCCCCCGGAATGAAAAACTGTTTTTT. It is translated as CAWAGTIPRNEKLFF. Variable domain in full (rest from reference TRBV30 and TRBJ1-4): SQTIHQWPATLVQPVGSPLSLECTVEGTSNPNLYWYRQAAGRGLQLLFYSVGIGQISSEVPQNLSASRPQDRQFILSSKKLLLSDSGFYLCAWAGTIPRNEKLFFGSGTQLSVL.

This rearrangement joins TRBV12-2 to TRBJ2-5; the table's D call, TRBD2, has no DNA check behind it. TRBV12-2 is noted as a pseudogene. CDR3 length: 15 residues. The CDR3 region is CASRLVRDSQETQYF. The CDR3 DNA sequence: TGTGCAAGTCGCTTAGTCCGGGACTCCCAAGAGACCCAGTACTTC.

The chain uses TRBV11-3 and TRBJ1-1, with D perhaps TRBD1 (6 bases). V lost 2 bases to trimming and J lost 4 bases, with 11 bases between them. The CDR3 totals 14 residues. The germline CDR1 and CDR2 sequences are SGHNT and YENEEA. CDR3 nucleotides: TGTGCCAGCAGCTTAAACAGGGTGACCACTGAAGCTTTCTTT. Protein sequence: CASSLNRVTTEAFF.

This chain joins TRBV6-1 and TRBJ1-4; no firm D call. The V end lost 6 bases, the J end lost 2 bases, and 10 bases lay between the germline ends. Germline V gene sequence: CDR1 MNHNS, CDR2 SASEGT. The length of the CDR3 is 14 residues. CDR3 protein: CASSEGGTNEKLFF. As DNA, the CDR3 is TGTGCCAGCAGCGAGGGAGGGACTAATGAAAAACTGTTTTTT.

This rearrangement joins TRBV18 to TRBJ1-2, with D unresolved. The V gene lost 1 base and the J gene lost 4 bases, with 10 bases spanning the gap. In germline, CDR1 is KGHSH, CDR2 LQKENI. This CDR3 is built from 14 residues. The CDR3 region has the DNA TGTGCCAGCTCACCACTTCAGGAAGGCTATGGCTACACCTTC. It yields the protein CASSPLQEGYGYTF.